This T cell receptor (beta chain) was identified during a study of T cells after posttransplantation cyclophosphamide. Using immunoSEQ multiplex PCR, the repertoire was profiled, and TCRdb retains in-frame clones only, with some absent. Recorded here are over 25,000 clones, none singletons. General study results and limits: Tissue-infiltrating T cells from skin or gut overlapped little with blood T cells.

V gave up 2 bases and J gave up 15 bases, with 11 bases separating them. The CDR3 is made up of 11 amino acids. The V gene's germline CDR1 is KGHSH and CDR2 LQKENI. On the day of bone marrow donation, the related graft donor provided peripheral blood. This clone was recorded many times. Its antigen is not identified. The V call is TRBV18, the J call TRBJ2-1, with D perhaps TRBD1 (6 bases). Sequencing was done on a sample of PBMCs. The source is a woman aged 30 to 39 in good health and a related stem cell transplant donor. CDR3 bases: TGTGCCAGCTCACCAGGACAGATGGGGTTCTTC. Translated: CASSPGQMGFF.